This T cell receptor beta chain was obtained from a study of graft-versus-host responses after intestinal transplantation (TCRdb year 2021). Background for the entire study: Multivisceral, liver-intestinal, or isolated intestinal transplants were received by the recipients. All recipients received anti-thymocyte globulin induction followed by maintenance tacrolimus and steroids for around 3 years. Bulk TCR-beta CDR3 sequencing was used to track graft-versus-host and host-versus-graft alloreactive T cell clones in the graft, circulation and bone marrow after intestinal transplantation. Alloreactive clones were identified by sequencing pre-transplant mixed lymphocyte reaction products and comparing these products with unstimulated pre-transplant donor and recipient T cells. The cohort enrolled about two dozen intestinal transplant recipients, one of whom was a retransplant, and 3 patients without pretransplant specimens were excluded. A peak of at least 4% donor T cells among recipient peripheral blood mononuclear cells was the definition used for donor T cell macrochimerism. Rather than going through the commercial service, samples from three later patients were sequenced in-house on an Illumina MiSeq and processed with MiXCR. Points the paper makes about the study in general: GvH clones were found in recipient bone marrow, and some of the GvH clones appeared earlier in ileal mucosa or blood, which is consistent with an intestinal mucosal origin. In patients with donor T cell macrochimerism, the allografts had high GvH to HvG T cell clonal ratios. Early after transplant, declines in HvG clones were associated with peak levels of circulating GvH clones. The conclusions were limited by the relatively low number and heterogeneity of the intestinal transplant patients.

Library prep was done by the immunoSEQ multiplex PCR assay. For most patients, genomic DNA was isolated with the Qiagen DNeasy Blood and Tissue Kit and shipped frozen to Adaptive Biotechnologies for TCR sequencing. High-throughput TCR-beta CDR3 sequencing of genomic DNA from most patients was performed by Adaptive Biotechnologies. In the authors' own workflow: Adaptive's ImmunoSEQ software supplied the TCR sequencing data for 18 patients, while MiXCR and VDJtools were used to process a few other patients. To correct CD4 versus CD8 sorting errors, sequences present in both subsets at a frequency ratio below 5:1 were removed. CDR3 nucleotide sequences shared by donor and recipient were removed because the origin of these sequences could not be assigned. Alloreactive clones required at least 2-fold expansion over unstimulated cells and minimum CFSE-low frequency of 0.002% (template counts) or 0.001% (read counts). Mappable clones were those detected in sequenced pre-transplant spleen, lymph node, or MLR CFSE-low populations of the donor or recipient. Cumulative frequency of alloreactive clones was calculated as a percentage of all sequences weighted by copy number. As stored in TCRdb, this immuneACCESS dataset retains in-frame rearrangements with V and J assigned. A fraction of the clones does not appear; measured against another copy, unresolved V genes explain less than half of the discrepancy, and the remainder lacks a known reason. Clone size and V and J calls were adopted from that table, with D and trimming inferred from the DNA. This sample comprises approximately 90,000 clones, around nine tenths of them detected only once. Jointly, the top ten make up 5% to 6.5% of the sample.

The sample's time point label, decoded: cells obtained before transplantation from donor or recipient. CD3+CD4+ and CD3+CD8+ populations were FACS-sorted from unstimulated pre-transplant donor and recipient cells taken from spleen or lymph nodes. The germline V gene encodes CDR1 MDHEN and CDR2 SYDVKM. The CDR3 measures 15 amino acids from cysteine to phenylalanine. The CDR3 DNA has 45 bases and is translated from base 1. V was cut back by 2 bases and J by 2 bases, leaving a gap of 11 bases between them. On this clone: Its cognate antigen has yet to be identified. Base qualities were left out, and no much larger clone turns up one base away.

The sample in question was unstimulated CD8+ T cells sorted from spleen or lymph node cells, obtained before intestinal transplant. The chain employs TRBV28 and TRBJ2-3, with no confident D gene call. The receptor was isolated from a human donor who received an intestinal transplant. The nucleotide sequence is given as TGTGCCAGCAGTTTAAGGAGCACCTTCACAGATACGCAGTATTTT. This sequence encodes CASSLRSTFTDTQYF.